Shown below are 17 T cell receptor beta chains from a single sample sequenced in a study of T cells in Graves' hyperthyroidism and ophthalmopathy. Amplified TCR beta CDR3 regions derived from RNA transcripts. The HTBI set primed first-round TCR CDR3 RT-PCR. TCRdb processed the multiplex PCR reads anew with MiXCR; each CDR3 protein has one entry. The sample carries a few hundred thousand distinct CDR3 sequences, around 16% recorded once. Sequencing was done on a sample of blood. These receptor sequences come from a young woman with Graves' hyperthyroidism that later progressed to Graves' ophthalmopathy.

This clonotype was detected only a few times. This chain links TRBV27 with TRBJ1-1; possibly TRBD1 for D (6 bases). The CDR3 loop spans 14 amino acids. V was clipped by 3 bases and J by 2 bases, with 10 bases between them. CDR1 is MNHEY, CDR2 SMNVEV, per germline (reference sequence). The CDR3 loop is CASSFNRVNTEAFF. For the CDR3, the DNA is TGTGCCAGCAGTTTTAACAGGGTAAACACTGAAGCTTTCTTT.

The rearrangement joins TRBV20-1 to TRBJ1-2, with a tentative D call TRBD1 (5 bases). Trimming removed 3 bases at V and 8 bases at J, with 19 bases between. The CDR3 extends over 14 amino acids. Germline CDR1 is DFQATT and CDR2 is SNEGSKA (reference sequence). The DNA for the CDR3 is TGCAGTGCTAGGACCGGACTCTCCAGGGAAGGCTACACCTTC. Its translation: CSARTGLSREGYTF.

This clonotype was observed a few times. The chain is built from TRBV6-6 and TRBJ1-3, with unresolved D. Per the germline V gene, CDR1 is MNHNY and CDR2 is SVGAGI (reference sequence). The CDR3 totals 14 residues. V lost 2 bases, J lost 1 base, and 6 bases lay in between. Here the CDR3 reads CASSYVGSGNTIYF. The CDR3 DNA reads as TGTGCCAGCAGTTACGTAGGGTCTGGAAACACCATATATTTT.

This clonotype was detected many times. The chain recombines TRBV20-1 with TRBJ2-3; 11 nucleotides match TRBD2. The CDR3 totals 14 residues. The germline CDR1 and CDR2 sequences are DFQATT and SNEGSKA (reference sequence). J lost 6 bases, V lost 5 bases, and 7 bases had no gene match. DNA of the CDR3: TGCAGTGCTCAGACTAGCGGGACAGGGGATACGCAGTATTTT. Its protein is CSAQTSGTGDTQYF.

The gene calls are TRBV20-1 and TRBJ2-7; 7 bases fit TRBD1. The CDR3 has 12 amino acids. With 5 bases clipped from V and 5 bases from J, the junction kept 6 bases outside the gene matches. From germline, CDR1 is DFQATT and CDR2 SNEGSKA (reference sequence). CDR3 in DNA: TGCAGTGCTGGACAGGATAAGGACGAGCAGTACTTC. Translated, it gives CSAGQDKDEQYF.

The gene calls are TRBV12-3 or TRBV12-4 and TRBJ2-1; no firm D call. V was cut by 6 bases and J by 3 bases, with 18 bases left in between. The CDR3 is made up of 16 amino acids. Written as DNA, the CDR3 is TGTGCCAGCAGCCCCGGCGCTCTGGCAGTCTACAATGAGCAGTTCTTC. It yields the protein CASSPGALAVYNEQFF.

This clonotype was counted ten times or more. This chain connects TRBV28 to TRBJ2-1, with a tentative D call TRBD2 (6 bases). Germline CDR1 and CDR2: MDHEN and SYDVKM. V was trimmed by 3 bases and J by 6 bases, leaving 15 bases between them. This CDR3 comprises 15 residues. CDR3 nucleotide sequence: TGTGCCAGCAGTTTCAGACTAGGTAGAAGCAATGAGCAGTTCTTC. Translating it yields CASSFRLGRSNEQFF. Full variable domain (rest looked up from reference TRBV28 and TRBJ2-1): DVKVTQSSRYLVKRTGEKVFLECVQDMDHENMFWYRQDPGLGLRLIYFSYDVKMKEKGDIPEGYSVSREKKERFSLILESASTNQTSMYLCASSFRLGRSNEQFFGPGTRLTVL.

This chain uses TRBV7-9 with TRBJ2-3; D is possibly TRBD1 or TRBD2 (5 bases each). This CDR3 comprises 17 residues. CDR1 SEHNR and CDR2 FQNEAQ come from the germline V gene (reference sequence). The V gene lost 5 bases and the J gene lost 0 bases, with 18 bases spanning the gap. In nucleotides, the CDR3 is TGTGCCAGCAGCAGCACTCCAGGGAGATCTAGCACAGATACGCAGTATTTT. This sequence encodes CASSSTPGRSSTDTQYF.

This clonotype was seen repeatedly, ten times or more. The V gene is TRBV20-1, the J gene TRBJ1-2; 8 nucleotides line up with TRBD1. Germline CDR1 is DFQATT and CDR2 is SNEGSKA (reference sequence). Trimming cost V 3 bases and J 7 bases; bases outside gene matches: 19. The CDR3 spans 17 residues. The CDR3 DNA follows: TGCAGTGCTAGCTCCCTAGGGACAGGAACAGAATCGAGTGGCTACACCTTC. Translation: CSASSLGTGTESSGYTF.

The table lists this clonotype with many counts. The rearrangement uses TRBV2 and TRBJ2-3; unclear D gene. CDR3 size: 10 residues. CDR1 is SNHLY and CDR2 is FYNNEI in the germline V gene. Trimming pared 10 bases from V and 3 bases from J, leaving 5 bases between. The CDR3 region has the DNA TGTGCCACTTGGACAGATACGCAGTATTTT. Translated, it gives CATWTDTQYF.

This clonotype appeared many times. One end of the junction does not line up with germline, which may come from a read error. The chain carries TRBV6-1 and TRBJ2-7; D assignment may be TRBD1 or TRBD2 (6 bases each). This CDR3 contains 16 residues. The germline CDR1 and CDR2 sequences are MNHNS and SASEGT. The CDR3 sequence: CASTEPMSVGGPEQYF. The CDR3 nucleotides read TGTGCCAGCACTGAACCGATGAGCGTTGGGGGGCCCGAGCAGTACTTC.

This clonotype occurred a few times. The chain uses TRBV2 and TRBJ1-2; 9 bases fit TRBD1. Germline V gene data show CDR1 as SNHLY and CDR2 as FYNNEI. Germline trimming cut 5 bases from V and 8 bases from J; bases unmatched to any gene: 9. CDR3 length: 14 residues. This chain's CDR3 is CASSNRDRVWGYTF. CDR3 in DNA: TGTGCCAGCAGTAACCGGGACAGGGTGTGGGGCTACACCTTC.

This clonotype was observed many times. This chain uses TRBV6-2 or TRBV6-3 with TRBJ2-1, with TRBD2 identical over 7 bases. Per the germline V gene, CDR1 is MNHEY and CDR2 is SVGEGT. This CDR3 region has 19 residues. J lost 0 bases, V lost 2 bases, and 13 bases had no gene match. The CDR3 here is CASSYPIMREWGSYNEQFF. For the CDR3, the DNA is TGTGCCAGCAGTTACCCGATAATGCGGGAGTGGGGCTCCTACAATGAGCAGTTCTTC.

This clonotype has at least ten counts. The rearrangement links TRBV7-3 to TRBJ2-3; D unclear. V lost 1 base, J lost 4 bases, and 9 bases lay in between. The germline V gene encodes CDR1 SGHTA and CDR2 FQGTGA. This CDR3 has 14 amino acids. In DNA, the CDR3 is TGTGCCAGCAGCTTAAGGCCGCAATCAGATACGCAGTATTTT. It specifies CASSLRPQSDTQYF.

This clonotype was seen at least ten times. The chain recombines TRBV18 with TRBJ2-1; a weak D match, TRBD2 (5 bases). The V and J ends lost 5 bases and 4 bases respectively, with 15 bases between them. The CDR3 loop spans 15 amino acids. Germline lookup yields CDR1 KGHSH and CDR2 LQKENI. DNA for the CDR3: TGTGCCAGCTCAAAATTCAGCGGCCGTTACAATGAGCAGTTCTTC. This encodes CASSKFSGRYNEQFF.

This rearrangement joins TRBV6-2 or TRBV6-3 to TRBJ2-3; D remains unclear. Germline CDR1 is MNHEY and CDR2 is SVGEGT. V lost 4 bases and J lost 4, with 12 bases in between. The CDR3 is made up of 14 amino acids. As DNA, the CDR3 is TGTGCCAGCAGTTTTTCGAGACTCGCAGATACGCAGTATTTT. Its translation is CASSFSRLADTQYF.

The sample holds many counts of this clonotype. The chain recombines TRBV11-2 with TRBJ2-2; TRBD2 is a possible D gene (5 bases). Germline loops: CDR1 SGHAT, CDR2 FQNNGV. The CDR3 contains 17 residues. Deletions cut 1 base from V and 6 bases from J, with 18 bases between. The chain's CDR3 is CASSLGVREISSGELFF. The CDR3 region has the DNA TGTGCCAGCAGCTTAGGGGTCCGGGAAATAAGTTCCGGGGAGCTGTTTTTT. The entire variable domain, with the rest obtained from reference TRBV11-2 and TRBJ2-2, is as follows: EAGVAQSPRYKIIEKRQSVAFWCNPISGHATLYWYQQILGQGPKLLIQFQNNGVVDDSQLPKDRFSAERLKGVDSTLKIQPAKLEDSAVYLCASSLGVREISSGELFFGEGSRLTVL.